The rows below give T cell receptor beta chains drawn from one sample of a study of blood T cell repertoires in COVID-19. The assay was immunoSEQ multiplex PCR, and TCRdb's table has in-frame clones only and misses some. Of roughly 50,000 clones listed, approximately 83% were seen once; the top ten hold 10% to 13%. Sequencing was done on a sample of peripheral blood. The receptors stem from a human donor in a cohort sampled during active COVID-19. The CDR3 runs from the conserved cysteine through the conserved F or W. A D gene is named only where the DNA matches it firmly. A clone size is listed for some rows: how often the clone was seen (once, few, many), or a class if it is expanded.

-	-	TRBV6-1	TRBJ1-1	CASSETGGEAFF	TGTGCCAGCAGTGAAACTGGTGGTGAAGCTTTCTTT
TRBD2	-	TRBV27	TRBJ2-1	CASSPSGSSYNEQFF	TGTGCCAGCAGTCCTAGCGGGAGCTCCTACAATGAGCAGTTCTTC
TRBD2	-	TRBV27	TRBJ2-7	CASSLGVSSGSRRASYEQYF	TGTGCCAGCAGTTTAGGAGTGTCTAGCGGGAGCCGCAGGGCTTCCTACGAGCAGTACTTC
-	-	TRBV19	TRBJ1-5	CASSPRTGPQHF	TGTGCCAGTAGTCCCCGAACCGGGCCCCAGCATTTT
-	few	TRBV2	TRBJ1-5	CASSLESNQPQHF	TGTGCCAGCAGTCTGGAGAGCAATCAGCCCCAGCATTTT
TRBD1	-	TRBV27	TRBJ2-7	CASSMGDRGFYEQYF	TGTGCCAGCAGCATGGGTGACAGGGGTTTCTACGAGCAGTACTTC
TRBD2	once	TRBV10-3	TRBJ2-5	CAISVGTSGQETQYF	TGTGCCATCAGTGTGGGGACTAGCGGGCAAGAGACCCAGTACTTC
TRBD2	-	TRBV5-4	TRBJ2-1	CASAGGVAGNEQFF	TGTGCCAGCGCCGGCGGGGTAGCGGGCAATGAGCAGTTCTTC
-	-	TRBV19	TRBJ1-5	CASSIRGDQPQHF	TGTGCCAGTAGTATTCGGGGGGATCAGCCCCAGCATTTT
-	-	TRBV5-6	TRBJ2-7	CASSLSRYEQYF	TGTGCCAGCAGCTTGTCCCGCTACGAGCAGTACTTC
TRBD2	-	TRBV27	TRBJ2-5	CASSSTPLGLAGVQETQYF	TGTGCCAGCAGTTCCACCCCGCTGGGACTAGCGGGGGTCCAAGAGACCCAGTACTTC
TRBD1	-	TRBV6-2/TRBV6-3	TRBJ2-5	CASSYSSGGGETQYF	TGTGCCAGCAGTTACTCTTCAGGGGGCGGAGAGACCCAGTACTTC
TRBD2	-	TRBV10-3	TRBJ2-1	CAISEGTSGFNEQFF	TGTGCCATCAGTGAAGGGACTAGCGGGTTCAATGAGCAGTTCTTC
TRBD1	-	TRBV5-4	TRBJ1-1	CASSLDRGATEAFF	TGTGCCAGCAGCCTGGACAGGGGCGCCACTGAAGCTTTCTTT
-	once	TRBV20-1	TRBJ1-1	CSASQDYTEAFF	TGCAGTGCTAGTCAGGATTACACTGAAGCTTTCTTT
-	many	TRBV4-3	TRBJ1-4	CASSPRWGLGEKLFF	TGCGCCAGCAGCCCTCGTTGGGGGCTAGGTGAAAAACTGTTTTTT
TRBD2	-	TRBV9	TRBJ2-2	CASSVGAGGNTGELFF	TGTGCCAGCAGCGTAGGAGCGGGAGGGAACACCGGGGAGCTGTTTTTT
-	-	TRBV6-6	TRBJ1-1	CASSYSRVNTEAFF	TGTGCCAGCAGTTACTCGAGAGTGAACACTGAAGCTTTCTTT
TRBD1	once	TRBV19	TRBJ2-1	CASSPGTGNYNEQFF	TGTGCCAGTAGTCCCGGGACAGGGAACTACAATGAGCAGTTCTTC
TRBD2	-	TRBV10-3	TRBJ2-1	CAIRRLADTMRQFF	TGTGCCATCAGACGTCTAGCGGATACAATGAGGCAGTTCTTC
TRBD2	-	TRBV9	TRBJ2-7	CASSVASSSGTSSYEQYF	TGTGCCAGCAGCGTAGCTTCGTCTAGCGGGACTAGCTCCTACGAGCAGTACTTC
TRBD1	-	TRBV18	TRBJ2-7	CASSPGTGTYEQYF	TGTGCCAGCTCACCTGGGACAGGTACCTACGAGCAGTACTTC
-	once	TRBV7-8	TRBJ2-7	CASSPGTSTYEQYF	TGTGCCAGCAGTCCCGGGACTTCCACCTACGAGCAGTACTTC
TRBD1	few	TRBV6-5	TRBJ2-1	CASSYSRDSPYNEQFF	TGTGCCAGCAGTTATAGTCGGGACAGCCCCTACAATGAGCAGTTCTTC
-	-	TRBV20-1	TRBJ2-5	CSASPPAFQETQYF	TGCAGTGCTAGTCCCCCAGCGTTTCAAGAGACCCAGTACTTC